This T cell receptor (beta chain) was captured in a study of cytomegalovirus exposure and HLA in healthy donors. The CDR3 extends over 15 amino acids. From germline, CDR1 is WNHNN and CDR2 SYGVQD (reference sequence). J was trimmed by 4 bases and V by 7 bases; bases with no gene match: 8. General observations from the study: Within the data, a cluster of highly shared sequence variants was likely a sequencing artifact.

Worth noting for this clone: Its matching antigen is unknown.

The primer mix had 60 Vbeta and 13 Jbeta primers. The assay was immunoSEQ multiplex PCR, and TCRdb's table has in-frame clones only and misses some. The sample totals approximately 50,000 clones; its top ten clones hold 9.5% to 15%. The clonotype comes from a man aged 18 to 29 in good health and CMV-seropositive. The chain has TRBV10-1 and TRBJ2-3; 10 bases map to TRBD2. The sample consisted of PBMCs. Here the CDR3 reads CASTKREGPADTQYF. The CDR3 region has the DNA TGCGCCAGCACCAAGCGGGAGGGCCCAGCAGATACGCAGTATTTT.